This record looks at one T cell receptor beta chain sequence and its context. What it binds is not known. From germline, CDR1 is MGHRA and CDR2 YSYEKL. This CDR3 is 12 amino acids long. V shed 0 bases and J shed 12 bases, with 9 bases lying between them. High-throughput TCR beta sequencing covered peripheral CD8+ and CD4+ T cells. TEMRA cells were FACS-enriched, with CD8+ and CD4+ T cells isolated negatively. This entry comes from a study of CD8 T cells in Susac syndrome. Broader study findings: It was acknowledged in the study that the number of individuals who were included in its TCR sequencing and HLA analysis was relatively small.

After extraction with the RNeasy kit, about 0.5 to 1 ug of the RNA was reverse transcribed using random hexamers. It was immunoSEQ multiplex PCR that amplified TCR beta CDR3 across 54 Vbeta and 13 Jbeta. TCRdb reprocessed the immunoSEQ multiplex PCR reads via MiXCR and lists one record per CDR3 protein. The sample has 45,000 to 55,000 distinct CDR3 sequences, 80% to 95% seen once; the top ten hold about 0.54%. The sample consisted of CD8+ T cells from PBMCs. The chain recombines TRBV4-1 with TRBJ2-1; D call uncertain. The receptor's source is a human donor in good health. CDR3 nucleotides: TGCGCCAGCAGCCAAGATAGGCTGGGGCAGTTCTTC. Protein: CASSQDRLGQFF.